This T cell receptor beta chain is drawn from a study of cytomegalovirus exposure and HLA in healthy donors. As regards this clone: The antigen is not known.

This CDR3 spans 12 amino acids. The germline V and J ends were trimmed by 0 bases and 5 bases, with 5 bases remaining between them. The germline gives CDR1 SGHDT, CDR2 YYEEEE. Overall study findings and caveats: Segments of the TCR beta V type were, in most cases, productive about 87% or about 30% of the time in an earlier analysis. Fewer N-insertions than the approximately 610-donor mean were reportedly shown by an Asian-associated ancestry cluster in a later analysis.

Use of 60 Vbeta and 13 Jbeta primers characterized the PCR. Data came from immunoSEQ multiplex PCR; TCRdb stores just in-frame clones and leaves some out. Of fewer than 200,000 clones in the sample, 73% were seen once. The chain carries TRBV5-6 and TRBJ2-5; D call uncertain. This receptor was taken from a young woman in good health and CMV-seropositive. The sequencing input was PBMCs. CDR3 in DNA: TGTGCCAGCAGCTTGGTCGGGGAGACCCAGTACTTC. Protein product: CASSLVGETQYF.